These T cell receptor beta chains were read from a single sample in a study of immune evolution from preneoplasia to lung adenocarcinoma. The protocol was immunoSEQ multiplex PCR, while the TCRdb copy is restricted to in-frame clones and leaves out a portion. The top ten clones hold 2.5% to 3% of a sample with 13,000 to 15,000 clones, approximately 77% of them seen once. Sequencing was carried out using FFPE minimally invasive lung adenocarcinoma tissue. The source of these receptors is a person aged 55 to 79 with lung adenocarcinoma. CDR3s include the opening cysteine and the closing phenylalanine or tryptophan. The D gene is left open where the match is weak. Clone size is stated in some rows and not others, as once, few, many or a class when expanded.

CASSAGTGREKLFF	TGTGCCAGCAGTGCCGGGACAGGGCGAGAAAAACTGTTTTTT	TRBV27	TRBJ1-4	TRBD1	once
CASSPRGQGYEQYF	TGTGCCAGCTCACCAAGGGGGCAGGGTTACGAGCAGTACTTC	TRBV18	TRBJ2-7	TRBD1	-
CASSPFAGPSTDTQYF	TGTGCCAGCAGCCCCTTTGCGGGGCCCAGCACAGATACGCAGTATTTT	TRBV7-9	TRBJ2-3	-	-
CASSQWQGDTQYF	TGCGCCAGCAGCCAATGGCAGGGAGATACGCAGTATTTT	TRBV4-1	TRBJ2-3	-	-
CASSPGSYEQYF	TGTGCCAGCTCACCAGGATCCTACGAGCAGTACTTC	TRBV18	TRBJ2-7	-	once
CAWTKSNEQFF	TGTGCCTGGACGAAATCTAATGAGCAGTTCTTC	TRBV30	TRBJ2-1	-	-
CASRMDRKNSPLHF	TGTGCCAGCAGGATGGACAGGAAGAATTCACCCCTCCACTTT	TRBV6-6	TRBJ1-6	TRBD1	-
CASSQDSGNTIYF	TGTGCCAGCTCACAGGATTCTGGAAACACCATATATTTT	TRBV18	TRBJ1-3	-	-
CASSVDRDQPQHF	TGTGCCAGCAGCGTGGACAGGGATCAGCCCCAGCATTTT	TRBV5-6	TRBJ1-5	TRBD1	once
CASARTRRDEQYF	TGTGCCAGTGCTAGGACAAGGAGGGACGAGCAGTACTTC	TRBV19	TRBJ2-7	-	once
CAWSQSFSSISGYTF	TGTGCCTGGAGTCAATCTTTTTCGAGTATAAGTGGCTACACCTTC	TRBV30	TRBJ1-2	-	-
CASSLGQATEQFF	TGTGCCAGCAGCTTAGGCCAGGCCACTGAGCAGTTCTTC	TRBV11-2	TRBJ2-1	-	few
CSAQGGTGGKNSSFNYGYTF	TGCAGCGCCCAAGGGGGGACAGGGGGAAAGAATTCTTCTTTTAACTATGGCTACACCTTC	TRBV29-1	TRBJ1-2	TRBD1	-
CASSGIGANQPQHF	TGTGCCAGCAGCGGGATTGGGGCCAATCAGCCCCAGCATTTT	TRBV2	TRBJ1-5	-	-
CASSRDIANYGYTF	TGTGCCAGTAGCCGTGACATAGCTAACTATGGCTACACCTTC	TRBV19	TRBJ1-2	-	-
CASSLGQGAEAKNIQYF	TGCGCCAGCAGTCTGGGACAGGGGGCTGAGGCCAAAAACATTCAGTACTTC	TRBV5-1	TRBJ2-4	TRBD1	few
CASRDRETQYF	TGTGCCAGCAGGGACCGGGAGACCCAGTACTTC	TRBV27	TRBJ2-5	-	-
CASSLASLNYGYTF	TGTGCCAGCAGTTTGGCATCCCTTAACTATGGCTACACCTTC	TRBV28	TRBJ1-2	-	-
CASSPIRENTGELFF	TGTGCCAGCTCACCAATTAGAGAGAACACCGGGGAGCTGTTTTTT	TRBV18	TRBJ2-2	-	-
CASNSGNTGELFF	TGTGCCAGCAATAGCGGTAACACCGGGGAGCTGTTTTTT	TRBV6-6	TRBJ2-2	-	-
CASSYLAGGVAGELFF	TGTGCCAGCAGCTACCTAGCGGGGGGCGTCGCCGGGGAGCTGTTTTTT	TRBV11-2	TRBJ2-2	TRBD2	-
CSVADGTDTQYF	TGCAGCGTCGCGGACGGGACAGATACGCAGTATTTT	TRBV29-1	TRBJ2-3	-	-
CASSLRGSHDYGYTF	TGTGCCAGCAGTTTAAGAGGGAGTCACGACTATGGCTACACCTTC	TRBV28	TRBJ1-2	-	-
CASSRVAGAYEQYF	TGTGCCAGTAGTCGGGTGGCAGGAGCCTACGAGCAGTACTTC	TRBV19	TRBJ2-7	-	-
CASSERWFFSGNTIYF	TGTGCCAGCAGTGAACGGTGGTTTTTCTCTGGAAACACCATATATTTT	TRBV2	TRBJ1-3	-	-
CASSFFGQGLSEKLFF	TGTGCCAGCAGTTTTTTCGGTCAGGGCTTGTCTGAAAAACTGTTTTTT	TRBV28	TRBJ1-4	-	-
CASSASGSTDTQYF	TGTGCCAGCAGCGCTAGCGGGAGCACAGATACGCAGTATTTT	TRBV6-4	TRBJ2-3	TRBD2	-
CSVVQRRANNEQFF	TGCAGCGTTGTACAAAGGAGGGCGAACAATGAGCAGTTCTTC	TRBV29-1	TRBJ2-1	-	once